These 10 T cell receptor beta chains were all obtained from the same sample, sequenced in a study of OX40 agonist ivuxolimab in advanced cancers. The data were produced by immunoSEQ multiplex PCR, yet TCRdb's version contains in-frame clones alone and is incomplete. The data hold some 8,000 clones, with more than 60% observed a single time. The sample was CD4+ or CD8+ T cells sorted from blood, taken in a trial of the OX40 agonist ivuxolimab. Receptor source: an adult with an advanced solid tumor such as melanoma, head and neck, liver or kidney cancer.

J is TRBJ2-5 and V is TRBV5-4; 8 positions agree with TRBD2. Germline V gene lookup returns CDR1 SGHNT and CDR2 YYREEE (reference sequence). Trimming removed 4 bases from V and 5 bases from J; junction bases left unmatched: 10. The CDR3 contains 15 residues. The CDR3 loop is CASSPGLGLRETQYF. CDR3 nucleotides: TGTGCCAGCAGCCCGGGACTAGGTCTCCGGGAGACCCAGTACTTC.

The table lists this clone with a count of one. The chain couples TRBV29-1 to TRBJ2-3; D is unresolved. Germline V CDR1 and CDR2: SQVTM, ANQGSEA. The CDR3 totals 13 residues. The V end was cut by 6 bases, the J end by 1 base, with 11 bases between. CDR3: CSVPWRGTDTQYF. The CDR3 bases are TGCAGCGTCCCATGGAGAGGCACAGATACGCAGTATTTT.

The rearrangement joins TRBV9 to TRBJ2-1, with D possibly being TRBD2 (5 bases). This CDR3 has 12 amino acids. Between the trimmed V and J ends, which lost 4 bases and 9 bases, there was a span of 11 bases. CDR1 SGDLS and CDR2 YYNGEE come from the germline V gene. CDR3 protein: CASSLTGSEQFF. In DNA form, the CDR3 reads TGTGCCAGCAGCTTAACGGGGTCTGAGCAGTTCTTC.

The chain is built from TRBV7-3 and TRBJ1-1; possibly TRBD1 for D (6 bases). Trimming removed 5 bases from V and 4 bases from J, with 14 bases in between. This CDR3 has 14 amino acids. Looked up from germline, CDR1 is SGHTA and CDR2 is FQGTGA. CDR3 sequence (DNA): TGTGCCAGCAGCAAATTTCAGGGGAGCACTGAAGCTTTCTTT. It translates to CASSKFQGSTEAFF.

This chain uses TRBV4-3 with TRBJ1-5, with D possibly TRBD1 on 6 matching bases. Trimming removed 3 bases from V and 9 bases from J, with 12 bases in between. The CDR3 has 13 residues. Looked up from germline, CDR1 is LGHNA and CDR2 is YSLEER. Here the CDR3 reads CASSQGAVGPQHF. CDR3 DNA: TGCGCCAGCAGCCAGGGGGCAGTCGGGCCCCAGCATTTT.

This chain joins TRBV11-2 and TRBJ2-7; 7 nucleotides match TRBD2. J lost 3 bases, V lost 4 bases, and 6 bases had no gene match. The length of the CDR3 is 14 residues. Germline CDR1 reads SGHAT; CDR2 reads FQNNGV. CDR3 region: CASSWGSGGYEQYF. The CDR3 DNA is TGTGCCAGCAGCTGGGGGTCGGGGGGCTACGAGCAGTACTTC.

The V and J genes are TRBV6-1 and TRBJ2-3; TRBD2 is a possible D gene (7 bases). The CDR3 has 16 amino acids. Trimming took off 2 bases at V and 1 base at J, with 13 bases between the two ends. From germline, CDR1 is MNHNS and CDR2 SASEGT. CDR3 DNA sequence: TGTGCCAGCAGTGAACCCCGGGGGGCCGGCACAGATACGCAGTATTTT. Residues: CASSEPRGAGTDTQYF.

This clone is medium-sized within its sample. This chain connects TRBV27 to TRBJ1-4; D ambiguous. CDR1 MNHEY and CDR2 SMNVEV come from the germline V gene (reference sequence). This CDR3 contains 13 residues. Trimming pared 6 bases from V and 8 bases from J, leaving 13 bases between. The CDR3 DNA sequence: TGTGCCAGCAGCCCTTCGAATTGGGAAAAACTGTTTTTT. Encoded protein: CASSPSNWEKLFF.

The rearrangement joins TRBV9 to TRBJ2-6, with D tentatively TRBD1 (5 bases). CDR1 SGDLS and CDR2 YYNGEE come from the germline V gene. Deletions cut 4 bases from V and 4 bases from J, with 15 bases between. This CDR3 contains 16 residues. CDR3 in DNA: TGTGCCAGCAGCATACGACAGACCCCCGGGGCCAACGTCCTGACTTTC. This codes for CASSIRQTPGANVLTF.

The chain joins TRBV7-6 to TRBJ2-5; D is uncertain. The V gene lost 4 bases and the J gene lost 11 bases, with 14 bases spanning the gap. CDR3 size: 12 residues. CDR1 and CDR2 from the germline V gene are SGHVS and FNYEAQ. The DNA for the CDR3 is TGTGCCAGCAGCTCCGACATCCTGGCGCAGTACTTC. It encodes CASSSDILAQYF.